Each of the 32 T cell receptor beta chains below was sequenced from the same sample in a study of OX40 agonist ivuxolimab in advanced cancers. Profiling relied on immunoSEQ multiplex PCR, and the TCRdb table lists in-frame clones only, not all of them. The sample includes about 49,000 clones, about 88% of them seen just once. The source was CD4+ or CD8+ T cells sorted from blood, collected in a trial of the OX40 agonist ivuxolimab. These receptors came from an adult with an advanced solid tumor such as melanoma, head and neck, liver or kidney cancer.

This sequence joins TRBV6-1 and TRBJ2-5; D unresolved. Trimming cost V 7 bases and J 3 bases, with 6 bases left between them. The CDR3 is 11 amino acids. CDR1 and CDR2 from the germline V gene are MNHNS and SASEGT. This CDR3 reads CASTPKETQYF. The CDR3 DNA reads as TGTGCCAGCACCCCGAAAGAGACCCAGTACTTC.

The V and J genes are TRBV10-3 and TRBJ1-3; TRBD1 is a possible D gene (6 bases). This CDR3 contains 16 residues. V lost 2 bases and J 0 bases, leaving 11 bases between the germline ends. CDR1 ENHRY and CDR2 SYGVKD come from the germline V gene. The CDR3 coding sequence is TGTGCCATCAGTGAGGAGGGGGTCGGCTCTGGAAACACCATATATTTT. Translating gives CAISEEGVGSGNTIYF.

The chain combines TRBV7-9 with TRBJ2-5, with D perhaps matching TRBD2 (5 bases). CDR3 size: 14 residues. Germline V gives CDR1 SEHNR, CDR2 FQNEAQ (reference sequence). Trimming removed 2 bases at V and 4 bases at J, with 11 bases between. The CDR3 nucleotides read TGTGCCAGCAGCTTATGGGTTGAGGGAGAGACCCAGTACTTC. Translated: CASSLWVEGETQYF.

V gene TRBV5-1 combines with J gene TRBJ1-5, with a weak D call TRBD1 (6 bases). The CDR3 totals 16 residues. Trimming pared 0 bases from V and 0 bases from J, leaving 10 bases between. The germline V gene encodes CDR1 SGHRS and CDR2 YFSETQ. The CDR3 loop reads CASSLGDINSNQPQHF. The CDR3 nucleotides are TGCGCCAGCAGCTTGGGGGACATCAATAGCAATCAGCCCCAGCATTTT.

The chain has TRBV15 and TRBJ2-5; no clear D. Per germline, CDR1 LNHNV and CDR2 YYDKDF (reference sequence). This CDR3 has 16 residues. V was trimmed by 2 bases and J by 5 bases, leaving 18 bases between them. The CDR3 nucleotides are TGTGCCACCAGCAGACCTACCTGGGTGTTCGGGGAGACCCAGTACTTC. Translating it yields CATSRPTWVFGETQYF.

The V and J genes are TRBV19 and TRBJ2-7, with a possible D match to TRBD2 (6 bases). V lost 4 bases, J lost 4 bases, and 20 bases lay in between. Germline V lookup: CDR1 LNHDA, CDR2 SQIVND (reference sequence). This CDR3 is built from 16 residues. CDR3 DNA sequence: TGTGCCAGTAGTACTAGCGACATGCCCGTGTTTTACGAGCAGTACTTC. Residues: CASSTSDMPVFYEQYF.

V gene TRBV4-2 combines with J gene TRBJ1-5; TRBD1 matches at 9 bases. Germline CDR1 is LGHNA and CDR2 is YNFKEQ. V lost 0 bases, J lost 8 bases, and 5 bases stayed unmatched. The CDR3 has 15 residues. The CDR3 DNA sequence: TGTGCCAGCAGCCAAGACGGGACAGGGTGGGAGCCCCAGCATTTT. It encodes CASSQDGTGWEPQHF.

V usage is TRBV5-4 and J usage is TRBJ1-2; no reliable D call. CDR1 and CDR2 (germline): SGHNT, YYREEE (reference sequence). This CDR3 contains 13 residues. Trimming pared 4 bases from V and 1 base from J, leaving 8 bases between. CDR3 amino acids: CASSPSGNYGYTF. In DNA form, the CDR3 reads TGTGCCAGCAGCCCGTCCGGTAACTATGGCTACACCTTC.

The chain has TRBV5-6 and TRBJ2-7; the D is unclear. Germline V gene sequence: CDR1 SGHDT, CDR2 YYEEEE. The CDR3 runs to 14 residues. V lost 0 bases and J lost 1, with 8 bases in between. CDR3 in amino acids: CASSLEGLSYEQYF. The CDR3 DNA sequence: TGTGCCAGCAGCTTGGAGGGATTATCCTACGAGCAGTACTTC.

Regarding this clone: At one boundary the junction diverges from the germline segment, which might be a read error. This chain joins TRBV7-9 and TRBJ2-3; D possibly corresponds to TRBD2 (5 bases). CDR3 size: 10 residues. The germline V gene encodes CDR1 SEHNR and CDR2 FQNEAQ (reference sequence). DNA for the CDR3: TGTGCCAGCAGCTTAGTAGGACTGGATTTT. The encoded protein is CASSLVGLDF. Supplemented by reference TRBV7-9 and TRBJ2-3, the full variable domain reads DTGVSQNPRHKITKRGQNVTFRCDPISEHNRLYWYRQTLGQGPEFLTYFQNEAQLEKSRLLSDRFSAERPKGSFSTLEIQRTEQGDSAMYLCASSLVGLDFGPGTRLTVL.

The J gene is TRBJ1-1, the V gene TRBV27; a possible D gene is TRBD1 (5 bases). CDR3 length equals 14 residues. Germline-derived CDR1 and CDR2 are MNHEY and SMNVEV (reference sequence). V lost 5 bases and J lost 5, with 15 bases in between. The CDR3 DNA reads as TGTGCCAGCAGTACTGGCTGGGGGGAGACTGAAGCTTTCTTT. As protein: CASSTGWGETEAFF.

CDR3 amino acids: CASSLRAYEQYF. The CDR3 nucleotides read TGTGCCAGCAGCTTGAGAGCCTACGAGCAGTACTTC. The rearrangement links TRBV7-2 to TRBJ2-7; D is ambiguous. This CDR3 is built from 12 residues. V was shortened by 3 bases and J by 2 bases, with 5 bases between the two germline ends. The germline CDR1 and CDR2 sequences are SGHTA and FQGNSA.

The chain carries TRBV18 and TRBJ1-1; D is possibly TRBD1 (6 bases). Deletions cut 5 bases from V and 4 bases from J, with 8 bases between. Germline-derived CDR1 and CDR2 are KGHSH and LQKENI. The CDR3 is 12 residues long. CDR3 coding DNA: TGTGCCAGCTCAAACAGGGTCACTGAAGCTTTCTTT. The encoded protein is CASSNRVTEAFF.

Concerning this clone: A read error is likely here: a far larger clone is one base away. The chain is built from TRBV4-3 and TRBJ2-7, with TRBD2 matching 11 bases. The germline CDR1 and CDR2 sequences are LGHNA and YSLEER. With V trimmed by 8 bases and J by 0 bases, 6 bases remained unmatched. This CDR3 is built from 15 residues. CDR3: CASGSGRAVSYEQYF. In nucleotides, the CDR3 is TGCGCCAGCGGTAGCGGGAGGGCCGTCTCCTACGAGCAGTACTTC.

The gene calls are TRBV5-4 and TRBJ1-1; no firm D call. V lost 1 base to trimming and J lost 2 bases, with 3 bases between them. Germline CDR1 and CDR2: SGHNT and YYREEE (reference sequence). There are 12 residues in the CDR3. The CDR3 region has the DNA TGTGCCAGCAGCTTGCAAAACACTGAAGCTTTCTTT. Translated, it gives CASSLQNTEAFF.

This chain links TRBV18 with TRBJ2-1; D remains unclear. CDR1 is KGHSH, CDR2 LQKENI, per germline. Trimming removed 0 bases at V and 0 bases at J, with 12 bases between. The CDR3 spans 17 residues. DNA of the CDR3: TGTGCCAGCTCACCACCGGTTCGGATGAGCTCCTACAATGAGCAGTTCTTC. Amino acid sequence: CASSPPVRMSSYNEQFF.

CDR3 nucleotides: TGTGCCTGGAGGGCCGCGACTGAAGCCTACGAGCAGTACTTC. It is translated as CAWRAATEAYEQYF. J is TRBJ2-7 and V is TRBV30, with D unresolved. This CDR3 contains 14 residues. V was cut by 3 bases and J by 2 bases, with 14 bases left in between. CDR1 is GTSNPN, CDR2 SVGIG, per germline (reference sequence).

The chain is built from TRBV10-2 and TRBJ2-3; the D is unclear. Germline CDR1 WSHSY, CDR2 SAAADI. The V end lost 7 bases, the J end lost 0 bases, and 8 bases lay between the germline ends. This CDR3 has 13 residues. The CDR3 DNA reads as TGCGCCAGCACCCAGAGGAGCACAGATACGCAGTATTTT. Protein sequence: CASTQRSTDTQYF.

This clone was counted a single time. This CDR3 reads CASSPQGDTEAFF. In DNA, the CDR3 is TGTGCCAGCTCACCACAGGGCGACACTGAAGCTTTCTTT. J is TRBJ1-1 and V is TRBV18, with D hard to call. Per germline, CDR1 KGHSH and CDR2 LQKENI. The CDR3 sequence is 13 residues long. V lost 1 base to trimming and J lost 3 bases, with 6 bases between them. Using reference TRBV18 and TRBJ1-1 for the parts outside the CDR3, the full variable domain is NAGVMQNPRHLVRRRGQEARLRCSPMKGHSHVYWYRQLPEEGLKFMVYLQKENIIDESGMPKERFSAEFPKEGPSILRIQQVVRGDSAAYFCASSPQGDTEAFFGQGTRLTVV.

The chain links TRBV5-1 to TRBJ2-5, with TRBD1 as a possible D gene (6 bases). Trimming left V 4 bases short and J 1 base short, with 11 bases between. The CDR3 is 14 residues long. Germline V CDR1 and CDR2: SGHRS, YFSETQ. This CDR3 reads CASSVTGFQETQYF. The CDR3 coding sequence is TGCGCCAGCAGCGTCACAGGGTTCCAAGAGACCCAGTACTTC.

The chain joins TRBV6-1 to TRBJ1-5, with TRBD1 matching over 9 bases. The trim removed 4 bases at V and 0 bases at J, leaving 4 bases unmatched. CDR1 is MNHNS and CDR2 is SASEGT in the germline V gene. The CDR3 has 16 amino acids. The CDR3 nucleotides are TGTGCCAGCAGTGCCGGGACAGGGTATAGCAATCAGCCCCAGCATTTT. It encodes CASSAGTGYSNQPQHF.

This clone has at least ten counts. At one of its ends the junction is not consistent with the germline gene, which may arise from a read error. Other DNA sequences in this sample translate to the same CDR3. Written as DNA, the CDR3 is TGCGCCAGCAGGGACGGTGTGAATAATTCACCCCTCCACTTT. Its protein product is CASRDGVNNSPLHF. This chain joins TRBV6-1 and TRBJ1-6, with D perhaps matching TRBD1 (5 bases). This CDR3 contains 14 residues. Germline-derived CDR1 and CDR2 are MNHNS and SASEGT.

This chain joins TRBV19 and TRBJ2-3, with 8 positions matching TRBD2. V trimming: 0 bases; J trimming: 1 base; junction bases outside the gene matches: 3. Germline V gives CDR1 LNHDA, CDR2 SQIVND (reference sequence). This CDR3 has 16 residues. DNA of the CDR3: TGTGCCAGTAGTATAGAAAGCGGGAGCGGCACAGATACGCAGTATTTT. Protein sequence: CASSIESGSGTDTQYF. Combining the CDR3 with reference TRBV19 and TRBJ2-3 gives the whole variable domain DGGITQSPKYLFRKEGQNVTLSCEQNLNHDAMYWYRQDPGQGLRLIYYSQIVNDFQKGDIAEGYSVSREKKESFPLTVTSAQKNPTAFYLCASSIESGSGTDTQYFGPGTRLTVL.

This chain links TRBV6-1 with TRBJ2-4, with TRBD2 matching over 8 bases. The CDR3 totals 13 residues. V lost 7 bases and J lost 10; bases outside the gene matches: 9. The germline V gene has CDR1 MNHNS and CDR2 SASEGT. The DNA of the CDR3 is TGTGCCAGCACTCAAACATCTAGCGGGATTCAGTACTTC. Residues: CASTQTSSGIQYF.

The V and J genes are TRBV6-4 and TRBJ2-3; tentative D call: TRBD2 (6 bases). Germline assignment: CDR1 MRHNA and CDR2 SNTAGT. The CDR3 covers 15 residues. Trimming stripped 2 bases from V and 4 bases from J, with 13 bases between. This chain's CDR3 is CASSDGMGEADTQYF. The DNA for the CDR3 is TGTGCCAGCAGTGACGGCATGGGGGAGGCAGATACGCAGTATTTT.

The CDR3 sequence is CAIGIAGAGETQYF. In nucleotides, the CDR3 is TGTGCCATCGGAATAGCGGGAGCAGGAGAGACCCAGTACTTC. V and J are TRBV10-3 and TRBJ2-5; 9 positions match TRBD2. The trim removed 8 bases at V and 4 bases at J, leaving 8 bases unmatched. Germline V gene lookup returns CDR1 ENHRY and CDR2 SYGVKD. The CDR3 is 14 amino acids.

The chain recombines TRBV6-5 with TRBJ2-2; D is undetermined. Per germline, CDR1 MNHEY and CDR2 SVGAGI. V was trimmed by 6 bases and J by 6 bases, leaving 14 bases between them. The CDR3 extends over 14 amino acids. CDR3 amino acids: CASSPQPTAGELFF. DNA of the CDR3: TGTGCCAGCAGCCCCCAGCCTACTGCCGGGGAGCTGTTTTTT.

On this clone: This sample also contains other DNA sequences that code for the same CDR3. The chain uses TRBV4-3 and TRBJ2-3; 7 positions match TRBD2. V shed 2 bases, J shed 1 base, and the junction held 9 bases outside the gene matches. Germline CDR1 and CDR2: LGHNA and YSLEER. The CDR3 covers 17 residues. Here the CDR3 DNA reads TGCGCCAGCAGCCAATCGGGTTTGGGGGGGGGCACAGATACGCAGTATTTT. Translation gives CASSQSGLGGGTDTQYF.

CDR3 in DNA: TGTGCCAGCAGCCAAGACCCCGACTGGGCGGGGGTCACAGATACGCAGTATTTT. Amino acid sequence: CASSQDPDWAGVTDTQYF. V usage is TRBV4-2 and J usage is TRBJ2-3, with TRBD2 matching 7 bases. The ends lost 0 bases at V and 2 bases at J; junction bases unmatched: 11. The CDR3 loop spans 18 amino acids. The V gene's germline CDR1 is LGHNA and CDR2 YNFKEQ.

The chain's CDR3 is CASSYWRNTGELFF. CDR3 sequence (DNA): TGTGCCAGCAGTTACTGGCGAAACACCGGGGAGCTGTTTTTT. The chain has TRBV6-5 and TRBJ2-2; no reliable D call. The V gene's germline CDR1 is MNHEY and CDR2 SVGAGI. V was shortened by 1 base and J by 2 bases, with 5 bases between the two germline ends. This CDR3 is built from 14 residues.

This clone has just one count. The chain joins TRBV5-1 to TRBJ2-7, with 11 bases aligning to TRBD1. Germline V lookup: CDR1 SGHRS, CDR2 YFSETQ. After removal of 4 bases from V and 2 bases from J, the junction contained 2 bases not matched to a gene. The CDR3 spans 14 residues. The CDR3 loop is CASSGGQGAYEQYF. Here the CDR3 DNA reads TGCGCCAGCAGCGGGGGACAGGGGGCCTACGAGCAGTACTTC.

J is TRBJ1-1 and V is TRBV11-2, with 7 bases lining up with TRBD1. The V and J ends lost 5 bases and 5 bases, in that order; junction bases with no gene match: 8. Germline CDR1 and CDR2: SGHAT and FQNNGV. The CDR3 spans 14 residues. CDR3 DNA: TGTGCCAGCAGCACCCGACAGGGTATGACTGAAGCTTTCTTT. Encoded protein: CASSTRQGMTEAFF. Full variable domain (missing parts from reference TRBV11-2 and TRBJ1-1): EAGVAQSPRYKIIEKRQSVAFWCNPISGHATLYWYQQILGQGPKLLIQFQNNGVVDDSQLPKDRFSAERLKGVDSTLKIQPAKLEDSAVYLCASSTRQGMTEAFFGQGTRLTVV.